These 13 T cell receptor beta chains share one sample of origin, sequenced in a study of T cells in Graves' hyperthyroidism and ophthalmopathy. RNA transcripts provided the source from which TCR beta CDR3 regions were amplified. Using the HTBI primer set, a first-round RT-PCR was run on the TCR CDR3. TCRdb ran MiXCR on the multiplex PCR reads and lists one entry per CDR3 protein. The sample shows 500,000 to 600,000 distinct CDR3 sequences, around 46% of them seen only once. Sequenced: peripheral blood or thyroid tissue (not recorded which). The receptors originated from an adult woman with Graves' disease, either hyperthyroidism or ophthalmopathy (not recorded which).

This clonotype was observed many times. This sequence joins TRBV5-1 and TRBJ2-7; D not certain. CDR1 is SGHRS, CDR2 YFSETQ, per germline. The CDR3 is made up of 13 amino acids. The germline V and J ends were trimmed by 4 bases and 4 bases, with 12 bases remaining between them. CDR3 nucleotide sequence: TGCGCCAGCAGCCTGACGGAAGTTTACGAGCAGTACTTC. Its translation: CASSLTEVYEQYF. Full variable domain (outside the CDR3, taken from reference TRBV5-1 and TRBJ2-7): KAGVTQTPRYLIKTRGQQVTLSCSPISGHRSVSWYQQTPGQGLQFLFEYFSETQRNKGNFPGRFSGRQFSNSRSEMNVSTLELGDSALYLCASSLTEVYEQYFGPGTRLTVT.

J is TRBJ1-1 and V is TRBV10-3, with a possible D match to TRBD1 (6 bases). Germline V CDR1 and CDR2: ENHRY, SYGVKD. The CDR3 length is 16 residues. V shed 4 bases and J shed 2 bases, with 17 bases lying between them. CDR3 bases: TGTGCCATCAGTGCCCGGGGGGGGCAAGGAAACACTGAAGCTTTCTTT. It yields the protein CAISARGGQGNTEAFF.

The chain carries TRBV20-1 and TRBJ2-3, with 7 bases fitting TRBD1. The CDR3 consists of 14 residues. Germline assignment: CDR1 DFQATT and CDR2 SNEGSKA (reference sequence). The ends lost 3 bases at V and 1 base at J; junction bases unmatched: 4. CDR3 bases: TGCAGTGCTAGCCGGGACAGCCGCACAGATACGCAGTATTTT. This codes for CSASRDSRTDTQYF.

V usage is TRBV20-1 and J usage is TRBJ2-3, with D tentatively TRBD1 or TRBD2 (5 bases each). Trimming removed 0 bases at V and 0 bases at J, with 13 bases between. CDR1 is DFQATT, CDR2 SNEGSKA, per germline (reference sequence). The CDR3 totals 16 residues. This CDR3 reads CSARDRGGSSTDTQYF. The CDR3 DNA reads as TGCAGTGCTAGAGATCGGGGCGGTTCTAGCACAGATACGCAGTATTTT.

The genes are TRBV29-1 and TRBJ1-2; D is ambiguous. Looked up from germline, CDR1 is SQVTM and CDR2 is ANQGSEA. V lost 7 bases and J lost 3, with 21 bases in between. This CDR3 region has 15 residues. The CDR3 sequence is CSARAVAERDYGYTF. The CDR3 DNA reads as TGCAGCGCCCGGGCCGTGGCGGAGCGCGACTATGGCTACACCTTC.

The chain has TRBV19 and TRBJ1-5, with D maybe TRBD1 (6 bases). Trimming removed 2 bases at V and 4 bases at J, with 12 bases between. The CDR3 sequence is 15 residues long. Germline values: CDR1 LNHDA, CDR2 SQIVND (reference sequence). For the CDR3, the DNA is TGTGCCAGTAGTATATCCGGACAGCTGAATCAGCCCCAGCATTTT. This codes for CASSISGQLNQPQHF.

In this sample, this clonotype turned up many times. The chain uses TRBV5-1 and TRBJ2-7; D might be TRBD1 or TRBD2, each matching 5 bases. This CDR3 is built from 15 residues. V was pared by 4 bases and J by 3 bases, with 17 bases between. Per germline, CDR1 SGHRS and CDR2 YFSETQ. The DNA of the CDR3 is TGCGCCAGCAGCAGAGGGACGGTGAACCTCTACGAGCAGTACTTC. Its translation: CASSRGTVNLYEQYF.

This chain uses TRBV15 with TRBJ1-1; no clear D. Germline loops: CDR1 LNHNV, CDR2 YYDKDF (reference sequence). V lost 0 bases to trimming and J lost 7 bases, with 9 bases between them. The CDR3 runs 13 residues. CDR3 in amino acids: CATSRDFQDEAFF. In DNA, the CDR3 is TGTGCCACCAGCAGAGATTTTCAGGATGAAGCTTTCTTT.

This chain uses TRBV2 with TRBJ2-5, with 7 bases lining up with TRBD1. V lost 6 bases, J lost 5 bases, and 3 bases stayed unmatched. CDR1 and CDR2 from the germline V gene are SNHLY and FYNNEI. The CDR3 is made up of 12 amino acids. The CDR3 coding sequence is TGTGCCAGCAGGTTGACAGGGGAGACCCAGTACTTC. Its protein product is CASRLTGETQYF.

The chain employs TRBV9 and TRBJ1-3; D remains ambiguous. Looked up from germline, CDR1 is SGDLS and CDR2 is YYNGEE. CDR3 length: 14 residues. The germline V and J ends were trimmed by 0 bases and 1 base, with 5 bases remaining between them. Here the CDR3 DNA reads TGTGCCAGCAGCGTAGATTTTTCTGGAAACACCATATATTTT. It yields the protein CASSVDFSGNTIYF.

V is TRBV29-1 and J is TRBJ1-2; no definite D call. The CDR3 totals 14 residues. Deletions cut 2 bases from V and 4 bases from J, with 14 bases between. The germline V gene encodes CDR1 SQVTM and CDR2 ANQGSEA. CDR3 sequence reads: CSVEHGSLGYGYTF. In nucleotides, the CDR3 is TGCAGCGTTGAACACGGGAGTCTAGGCTATGGCTACACCTTC.

The table lists this clonotype with many counts. The CDR3 here is CSARGGLAAGELFF. CDR3 sequence (DNA): TGCAGTGCTAGAGGAGGACTAGCAGCCGGGGAGCTGTTTTTT. The genes are TRBV20-1 and TRBJ2-2, with TRBD2 identical over 8 bases. The CDR3 covers 14 residues. The V segment lost 1 base and the J segment 6 bases; nucleotides outside the gene matches: 4. Germline CDR1 and CDR2: DFQATT and SNEGSKA (reference sequence).

The chain uses TRBV20-1 and TRBJ1-1; D unclear. The V and J ends lost 7 bases and 3 bases respectively, with 9 bases between them. The germline V gene encodes CDR1 DFQATT and CDR2 SNEGSKA (reference sequence). The CDR3 runs 11 residues. The CDR3 DNA reads TGCAGTGTGGAACGGGACACTGAAGCTTTCTTT. Encoded protein: CSVERDTEAFF.